This T cell receptor (beta chain) was captured by sequencing in a study of blood T cell repertoires in COVID-19. Overall study: The United States, Italy and Spain supplied acute and convalescent COVID-19 samples. T cells, B-cell-depleted T cells, or PBMCs provided the cDNA or gDNA that served as material.

Seattle participants joined during active infection and were tracked over time. Assay: immunoSEQ multiplex PCR; the TCRdb copy retains only in-frame clones and omits some. The sample includes approximately 250,000 clones, 80% to 90% seen only once; the top ten take roughly 10%. Germline V gives CDR1 SGHVS, CDR2 FQNEAQ. This CDR3 is 14 amino acids long. Trimming stripped 1 base from V and 1 base from J, with 7 bases between. The sample consisted of peripheral blood. The TCR was taken from a woman in her sixties or seventies with COVID-19, enrolled during active disease. The chain combines TRBV7-8 with TRBJ1-1; no clear D gene. The CDR3 loop reads CASSLVSKNTEAFF. DNA for the CDR3: TGTGCCAGCAGCTTAGTTTCCAAGAACACTGAAGCTTTCTTT.